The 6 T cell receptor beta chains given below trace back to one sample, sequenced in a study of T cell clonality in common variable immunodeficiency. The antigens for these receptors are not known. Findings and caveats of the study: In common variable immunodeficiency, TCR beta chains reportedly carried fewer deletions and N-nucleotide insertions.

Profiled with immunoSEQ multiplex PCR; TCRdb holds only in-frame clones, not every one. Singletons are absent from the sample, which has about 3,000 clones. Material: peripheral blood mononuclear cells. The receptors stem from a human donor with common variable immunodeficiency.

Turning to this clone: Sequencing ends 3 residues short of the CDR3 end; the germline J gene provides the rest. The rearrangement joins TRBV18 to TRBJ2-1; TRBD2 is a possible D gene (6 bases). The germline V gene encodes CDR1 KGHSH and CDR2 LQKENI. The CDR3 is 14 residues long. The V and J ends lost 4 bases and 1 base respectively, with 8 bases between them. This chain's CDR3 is CASSLSGSYNEQFF. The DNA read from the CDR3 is TGTGCCAGCTCACTTAGCGGATCCTACAATGAG.

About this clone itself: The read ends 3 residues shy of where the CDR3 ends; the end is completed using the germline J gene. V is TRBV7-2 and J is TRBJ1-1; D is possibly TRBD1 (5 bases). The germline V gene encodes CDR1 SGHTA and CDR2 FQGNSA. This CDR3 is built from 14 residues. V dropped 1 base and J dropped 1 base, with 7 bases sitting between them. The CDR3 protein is CASSLVGGNTEAFF. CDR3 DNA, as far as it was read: TGTGCCAGCAGCTTAGTGGGGGGGAACACTGAA.

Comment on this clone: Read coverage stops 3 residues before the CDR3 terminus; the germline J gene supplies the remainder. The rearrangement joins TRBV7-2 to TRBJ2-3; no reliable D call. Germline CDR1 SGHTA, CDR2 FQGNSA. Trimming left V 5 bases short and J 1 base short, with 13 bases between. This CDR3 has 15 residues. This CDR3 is CASSANAPGTDTQYF. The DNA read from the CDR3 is TGTGCCAGCAGCGCAAATGCGCCTGGCACAGATACG.

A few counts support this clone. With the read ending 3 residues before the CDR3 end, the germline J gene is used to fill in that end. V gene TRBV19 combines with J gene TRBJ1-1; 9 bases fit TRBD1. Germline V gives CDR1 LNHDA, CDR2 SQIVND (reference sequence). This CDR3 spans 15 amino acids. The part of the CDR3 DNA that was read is TGTGCCAGTAGCCGTAACAGGGGGCCTTTATCCACA. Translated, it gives CASSRNRGPLST. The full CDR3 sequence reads CASSRNRGPLSTAFF.

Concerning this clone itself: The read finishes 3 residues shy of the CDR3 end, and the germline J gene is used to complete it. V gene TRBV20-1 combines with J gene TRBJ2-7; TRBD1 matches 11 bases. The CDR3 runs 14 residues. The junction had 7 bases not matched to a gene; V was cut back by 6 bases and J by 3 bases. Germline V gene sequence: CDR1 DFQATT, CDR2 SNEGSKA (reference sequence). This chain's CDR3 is CSAKGTGGFYEQYF. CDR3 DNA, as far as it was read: TGCAGTGCGAAAGGGACAGGGGGTTTCTACGAG.

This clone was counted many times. The CDR3 spells CASSQDRRATYEQYF. The sequenced CDR3 bases are TGCGCCAGCAGCCAAGATCGCAGGGCCACCTACGAG. The chain combines TRBV4-1 with TRBJ2-7; D is perhaps TRBD1 (5 bases). The read ends 3 residues early relative to the CDR3; the germline J gene fills the gap. The CDR3 consists of 15 residues. V lost 0 bases to trimming and J lost 2 bases, with 11 bases between them. CDR1 MGHRA and CDR2 YSYEKL come from the germline V gene.